This TCR beta chain originates from a study of blood T cell repertoires in COVID-19. Study-wide context: The cDNA or gDNA used as material had been derived from T cells, B-cell-depleted T cells, or PBMCs.

There are 13 residues in the CDR3. Germline loops: CDR1 SGHDT, CDR2 YYEEEE. V dropped 4 bases and J dropped 8; count of bases not matched to a gene: 8. In the study's own analysis: Estimation of nucleated cell counts was performed using reference gene primer amplification. Sequencing used immunoSEQ multiplex PCR; TCRdb keeps in-frame clones, though not all of them. The D gene and trimming were derived from the DNA, and the V and J assignments and clone size from that table. The profile covers 150,000 to 160,000 clones, with roughly 84% appearing a single time and around a tenth taken by the ten largest.

The source material was peripheral blood. The sequence came from a woman aged 45-65 years with acute or convalescent COVID-19. The chain carries TRBV5-6 and TRBJ1-2, with TRBD1 identical over 7 bases. The CDR3 reads CASSPDRDRGYTF. For the CDR3, the DNA is TGTGCCAGCAGCCCCGACAGGGATCGGGGCTACACCTTC.